This TCR beta chain derives from a study of regulatory and conventional T cells in RAG deficiency. Sequenced by immunoSEQ multiplex PCR; TCRdb stores in-frame clones only, minus some. The sample holds about 24,000 clones, around 97% seen once. The sorted conventional CD4+ T cells were CD25-low and CD127-high, with genomic DNA sequenced. V shed 4 bases, J shed 4 bases, and the junction held 7 bases outside the gene matches. The length of the CDR3 is 15 residues. Germline CDR1 reads SGHRS; CDR2 reads YFSETQ. This clone was seen only once. The data were also submitted as part of a second study, on regulatory T cells. That paper states: Primers: 52 TRBV forward and 13 TRBJ reverse.

The TCR sequence derives from a human donor in good health. The rearrangement joins TRBV5-1 to TRBJ2-2; 7 bases map to TRBD1. The specimen sequenced was CD25- CD4+ T cells sorted from blood. For the CDR3, the DNA is TGCGCCAGCAGCCCCGGACAGGAGATCACCGGGGAGCTGTTTTTT. The encoded protein is CASSPGQEITGELFF.